This T cell receptor beta chain was documented in a study of Ad26.COV2.S vaccination and SARS-CoV-2 variants. Germline V gives CDR1 SGHDN, CDR2 FVKESK. Between the trimmed V and J ends, which lost 0 bases and 5 bases, there was a span of 19 bases. The CDR3 runs to 17 residues. Specified treatment: around 19 received Ad26.COV2.S at low or high dose, single or two shots; several received placebo; per-sample allocation not given. The samples date from day 63 after the first vaccine or placebo injection. Sequencing was performed with immunoSEQ multiplex PCR; in TCRdb, only in-frame clones are kept and a portion is missing. The sample lists 300,000 to 350,000 clones, roughly 90% occurring once.

The chain links TRBV14 to TRBJ2-5, with TRBD1 as a possible D gene (6 bases). The clonotype originates from a person between 18 and 59 years old who received the Ad26.COV2.S COVID-19 vaccine or a placebo. Material: peripheral blood, obtained in a trial of Ad26.COV2.S vaccine versus placebo. CDR3 in amino acids: CASSQEWTVLRVETQYF. CDR3 nucleotides: TGTGCCAGCAGCCAAGAGTGGACAGTGCTGAGAGTGGAGACCCAGTACTTC.